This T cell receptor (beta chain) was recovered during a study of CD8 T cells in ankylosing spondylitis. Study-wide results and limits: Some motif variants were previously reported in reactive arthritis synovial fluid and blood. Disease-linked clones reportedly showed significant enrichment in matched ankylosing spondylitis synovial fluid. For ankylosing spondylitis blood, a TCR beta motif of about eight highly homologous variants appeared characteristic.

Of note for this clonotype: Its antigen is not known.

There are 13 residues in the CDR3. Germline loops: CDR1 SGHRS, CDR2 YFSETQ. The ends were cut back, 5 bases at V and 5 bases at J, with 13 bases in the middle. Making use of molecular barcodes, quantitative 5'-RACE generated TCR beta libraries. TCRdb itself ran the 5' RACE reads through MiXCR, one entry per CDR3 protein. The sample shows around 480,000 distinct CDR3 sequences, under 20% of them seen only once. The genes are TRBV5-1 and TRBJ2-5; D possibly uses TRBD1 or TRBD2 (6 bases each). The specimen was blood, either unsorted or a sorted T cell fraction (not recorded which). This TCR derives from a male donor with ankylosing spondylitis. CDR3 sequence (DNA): TGCGCCAGCAGGGAGGGGGTCTTGGAGACCCAGTACTTC. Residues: CASREGVLETQYF.